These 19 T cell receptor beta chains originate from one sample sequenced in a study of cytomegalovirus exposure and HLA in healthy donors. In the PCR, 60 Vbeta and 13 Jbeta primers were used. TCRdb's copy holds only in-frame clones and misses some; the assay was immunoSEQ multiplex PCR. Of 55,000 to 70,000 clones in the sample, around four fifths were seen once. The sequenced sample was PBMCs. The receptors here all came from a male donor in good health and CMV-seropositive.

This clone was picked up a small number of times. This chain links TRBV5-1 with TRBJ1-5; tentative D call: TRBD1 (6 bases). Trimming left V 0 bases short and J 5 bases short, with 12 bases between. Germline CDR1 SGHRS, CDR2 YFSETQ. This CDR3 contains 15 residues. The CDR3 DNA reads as TGCGCCAGCAGCTTGGCCAGGACAGCCGATCAGCCCCAGCATTTT. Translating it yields CASSLARTADQPQHF. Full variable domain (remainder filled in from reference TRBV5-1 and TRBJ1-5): KAGVTQTPRYLIKTRGQQVTLSCSPISGHRSVSWYQQTPGQGLQFLFEYFSETQRNKGNFPGRFSGRQFSNSRSEMNVSTLELGDSALYLCASSLARTADQPQHFGDGTRLSIL.

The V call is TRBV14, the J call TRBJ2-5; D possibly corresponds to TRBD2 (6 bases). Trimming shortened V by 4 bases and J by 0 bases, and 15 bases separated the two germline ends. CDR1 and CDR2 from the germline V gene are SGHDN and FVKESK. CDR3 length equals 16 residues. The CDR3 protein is CASSPTTGVYQETQYF. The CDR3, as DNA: TGTGCCAGCAGCCCCACGACGGGGGTGTACCAAGAGACCCAGTACTTC.

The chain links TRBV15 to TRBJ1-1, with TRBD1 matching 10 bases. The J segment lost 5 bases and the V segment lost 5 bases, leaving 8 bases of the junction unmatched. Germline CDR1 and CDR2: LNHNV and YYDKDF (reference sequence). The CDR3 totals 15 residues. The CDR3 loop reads CATSHRQGAGTEAFF. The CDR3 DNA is TGTGCCACCAGCCACCGACAGGGGGCAGGGACTGAAGCTTTCTTT.

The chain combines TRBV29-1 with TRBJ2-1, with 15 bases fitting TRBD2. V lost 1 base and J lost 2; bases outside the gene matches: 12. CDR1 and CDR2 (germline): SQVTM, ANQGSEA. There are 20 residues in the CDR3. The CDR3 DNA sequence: TGCAGCGTTGAAGGGACTAGCGGGGGGGCAGTGGTTCGGGCCTACAATGAGCAGTTCTTC. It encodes CSVEGTSGGAVVRAYNEQFF.

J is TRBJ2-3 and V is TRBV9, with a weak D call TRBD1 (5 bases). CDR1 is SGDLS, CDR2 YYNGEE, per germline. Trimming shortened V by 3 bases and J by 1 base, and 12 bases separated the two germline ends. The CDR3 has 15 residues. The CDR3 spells CASSAWGGGTDTQYF. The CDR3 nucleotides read TGTGCCAGCAGCGCCTGGGGCGGAGGCACAGATACGCAGTATTTT.

CDR3: CASSETGARGYTF. The CDR3, as DNA: TGTGCCAGCAGTGAGACAGGGGCTCGTGGCTACACCTTC. The chain couples TRBV25-1 to TRBJ1-2; 8 bases agree with TRBD1. There are 13 residues in the CDR3. The V segment lost 3 bases and the J segment 7 bases; nucleotides outside the gene matches: 4. Per the germline V gene, CDR1 is MGHDK and CDR2 is SYGVNS.

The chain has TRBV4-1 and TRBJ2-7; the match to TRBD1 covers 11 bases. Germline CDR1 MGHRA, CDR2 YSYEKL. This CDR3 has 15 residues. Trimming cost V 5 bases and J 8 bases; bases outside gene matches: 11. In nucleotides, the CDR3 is TGCGCCAGCAGCGGGACCCGGGACAGGGGGTTTAAGCAGTACTTC. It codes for CASSGTRDRGFKQYF.

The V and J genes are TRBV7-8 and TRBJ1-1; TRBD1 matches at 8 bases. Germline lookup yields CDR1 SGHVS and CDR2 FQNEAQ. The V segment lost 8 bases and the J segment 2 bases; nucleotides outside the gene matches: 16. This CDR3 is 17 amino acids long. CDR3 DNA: TGTGCCAGCGGGAAGAGACAGGGGAACTCAGTAAACACTGAAGCTTTCTTT. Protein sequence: CASGKRQGNSVNTEAFF.

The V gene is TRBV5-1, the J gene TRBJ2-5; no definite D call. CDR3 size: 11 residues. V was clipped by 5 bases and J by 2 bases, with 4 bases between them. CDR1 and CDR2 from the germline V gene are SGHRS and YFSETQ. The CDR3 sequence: CASRYQETQYF. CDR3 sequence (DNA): TGCGCCAGCAGGTATCAAGAGACCCAGTACTTC.

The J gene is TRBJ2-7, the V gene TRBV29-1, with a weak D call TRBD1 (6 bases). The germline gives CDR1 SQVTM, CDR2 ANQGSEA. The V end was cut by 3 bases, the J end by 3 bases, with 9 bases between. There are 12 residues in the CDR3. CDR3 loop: CSVDRDIYEQYF. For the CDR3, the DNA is TGCAGCGTTGACAGGGACATCTACGAGCAGTACTTC.

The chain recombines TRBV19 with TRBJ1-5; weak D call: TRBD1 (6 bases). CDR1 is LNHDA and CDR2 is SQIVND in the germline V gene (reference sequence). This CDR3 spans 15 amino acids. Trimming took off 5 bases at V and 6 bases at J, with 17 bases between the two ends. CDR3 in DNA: TGTGCCAGTAGTTTCAGTACAGGGCTTGGTCAGCCCCAGCATTTT. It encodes CASSFSTGLGQPQHF.

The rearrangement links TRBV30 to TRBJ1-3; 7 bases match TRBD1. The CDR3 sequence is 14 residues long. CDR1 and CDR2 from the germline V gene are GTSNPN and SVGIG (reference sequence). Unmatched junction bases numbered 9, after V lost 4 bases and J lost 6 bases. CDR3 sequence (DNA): TGTGCCTGGACTTCGACAGGGTTGGAAAACACCATATATTTT. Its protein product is CAWTSTGLENTIYF.

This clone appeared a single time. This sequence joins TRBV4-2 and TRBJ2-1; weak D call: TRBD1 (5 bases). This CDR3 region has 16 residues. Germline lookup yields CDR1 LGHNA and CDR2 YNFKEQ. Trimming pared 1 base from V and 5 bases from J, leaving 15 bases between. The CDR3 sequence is CASSQGTTGRNNEQFF. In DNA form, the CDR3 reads TGTGCCAGCAGCCAAGGAACAACAGGCAGAAACAATGAGCAGTTCTTC.

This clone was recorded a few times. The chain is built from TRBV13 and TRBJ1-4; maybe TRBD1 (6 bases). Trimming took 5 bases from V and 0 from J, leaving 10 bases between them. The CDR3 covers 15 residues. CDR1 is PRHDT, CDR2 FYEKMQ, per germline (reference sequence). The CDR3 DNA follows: TGTGCCAGCAGCGTCAGGGGATCAACTAATGAAAAACTGTTTTTT. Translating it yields CASSVRGSTNEKLFF.

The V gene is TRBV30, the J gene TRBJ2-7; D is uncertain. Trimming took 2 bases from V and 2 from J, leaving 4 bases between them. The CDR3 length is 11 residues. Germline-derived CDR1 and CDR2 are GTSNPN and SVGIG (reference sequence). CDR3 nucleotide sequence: TGTGCCTGGAGTCAAACCTACGAGCAGTACTTC. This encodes CAWSQTYEQYF.

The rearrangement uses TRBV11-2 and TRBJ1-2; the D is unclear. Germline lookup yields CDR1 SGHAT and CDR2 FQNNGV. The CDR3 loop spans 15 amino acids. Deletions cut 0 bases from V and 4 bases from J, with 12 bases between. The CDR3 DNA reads TGTGCCAGCAGCTTAGATAGGAAAGCGCTCTATGGCTACACCTTC. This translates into CASSLDRKALYGYTF.

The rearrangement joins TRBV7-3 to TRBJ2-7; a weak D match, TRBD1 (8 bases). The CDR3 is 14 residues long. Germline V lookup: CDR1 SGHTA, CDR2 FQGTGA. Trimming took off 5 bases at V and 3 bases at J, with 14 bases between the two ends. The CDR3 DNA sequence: TGTGCCAGCAGCGCCTACAGGGGGGGCTACGAGCAGTACTTC. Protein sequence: CASSAYRGGYEQYF. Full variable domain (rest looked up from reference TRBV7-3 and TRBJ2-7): GAGVSQTPSNKVTEKGKYVELRCDPISGHTALYWYRQSLGQGPEFLIYFQGTGAADDSGLPNDRFFAVRPEGSVSTLKIQRTERGDSAVYLCASSAYRGGYEQYFGPGTRLTVT.

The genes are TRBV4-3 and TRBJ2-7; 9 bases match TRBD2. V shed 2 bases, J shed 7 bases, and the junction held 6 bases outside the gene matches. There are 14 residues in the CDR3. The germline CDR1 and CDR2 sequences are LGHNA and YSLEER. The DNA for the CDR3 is TGCGCCAGCAGCCAAAGCGGGGGGCCCAGGGAGCAGTACTTC. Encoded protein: CASSQSGGPREQYF.

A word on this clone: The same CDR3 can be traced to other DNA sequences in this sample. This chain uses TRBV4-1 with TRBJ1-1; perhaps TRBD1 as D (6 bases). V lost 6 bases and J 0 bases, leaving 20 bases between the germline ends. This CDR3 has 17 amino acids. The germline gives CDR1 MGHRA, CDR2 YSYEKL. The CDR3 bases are TGCGCCAGCAGGCTCACCCTCCTGGGGGCCCTGAACACTGAAGCTTTCTTT. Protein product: CASRLTLLGALNTEAFF.